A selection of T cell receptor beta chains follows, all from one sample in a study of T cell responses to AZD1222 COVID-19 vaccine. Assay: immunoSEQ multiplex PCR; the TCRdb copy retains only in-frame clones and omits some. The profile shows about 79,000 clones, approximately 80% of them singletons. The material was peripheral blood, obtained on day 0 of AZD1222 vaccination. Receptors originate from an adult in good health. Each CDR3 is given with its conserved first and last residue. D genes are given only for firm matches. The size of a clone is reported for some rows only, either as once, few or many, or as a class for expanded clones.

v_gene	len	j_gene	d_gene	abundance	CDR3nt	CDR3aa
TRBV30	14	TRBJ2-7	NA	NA	TGTGCCTGGAGTGTGGGGGAGAGGTCGAATAAGCAGTACTTC	CAWSVGERSNKQYF
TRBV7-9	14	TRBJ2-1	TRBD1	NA	TGTGCCAGCAGCCCACCTAACAGGGGCAATGAGCAGTTCTTC	CASSPPNRGNEQFF
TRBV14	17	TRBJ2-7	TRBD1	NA	TGTGCCAGCAGCCATATCCGGGGCCGGGACAGAGCCTACGAGCAGTACTTC	CASSHIRGRDRAYEQYF
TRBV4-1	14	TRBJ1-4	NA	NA	TGCGCCAGCAGCCAAGAAATCCAGGGGCAAAAACTGTTTTTT	CASSQEIQGQKLFF
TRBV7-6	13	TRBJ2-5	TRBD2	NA	TGTGCCAGCATCCAGCGGGGAGGGGAGACCCAGTACTTC	CASIQRGGETQYF
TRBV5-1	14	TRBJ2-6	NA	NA	TGCGCCAGCAGCCGGGTTTCTGGGGCCAACGTCCTGACTTTC	CASSRVSGANVLTF
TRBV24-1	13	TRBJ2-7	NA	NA	TGTGCCACCAGTGATTTGCAAGGGCGGGAGCAGTACTTC	CATSDLQGREQYF
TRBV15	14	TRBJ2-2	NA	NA	TGTGCCACCAAGAGAGACACCGGGCACGGGGAGCTGTTTTTT	CATKRDTGHGELFF
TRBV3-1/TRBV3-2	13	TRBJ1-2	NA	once	TGTGCCAGCAGCCAGGGATTAAACTATGGCTACACCTTC	CASSQGLNYGYTF
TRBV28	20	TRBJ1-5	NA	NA	TGTGCCAGCAGTCCCCCTTATTGGGGGGTGGACAACCGGATGAATCAGCCCCAGCATTTT	CASSPPYWGVDNRMNQPQHF
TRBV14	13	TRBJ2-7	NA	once	TGTGCCAGCAGCAGACGCGGGGTCGGCGAGCAGTACTTC	CASSRRGVGEQYF
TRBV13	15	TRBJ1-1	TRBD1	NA	TGTGCCAGCAGCTTAATGGGACAGGGGAACACTGAAGCTTTCTTT	CASSLMGQGNTEAFF
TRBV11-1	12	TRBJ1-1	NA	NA	TGTGCCAGCAGCCTCAGGGACACTGAAGCTTTCTTT	CASSLRDTEAFF
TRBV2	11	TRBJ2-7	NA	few	TGTGCCAGCATCAGGGGTTACGAGCAGTACTTC	CASIRGYEQYF
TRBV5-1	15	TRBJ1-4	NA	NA	TGCGCCAGCAGCCGCCAGGGGACGATGAATGAAAAACTGTTTTTT	CASSRQGTMNEKLFF
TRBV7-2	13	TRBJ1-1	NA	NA	TGTGCCAGCAGCCGGGGCAGGGACACTGAAGCTTTCTTT	CASSRGRDTEAFF
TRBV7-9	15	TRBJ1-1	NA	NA	TGTGCCAGCAGAACCTCGGACGGCCTGAACACTGAAGCTTTCTTT	CASRTSDGLNTEAFF
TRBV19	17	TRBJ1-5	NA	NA	TGTGCCAGTAAGTCAGCAGTGAGGGGTTACAGCAATCAGCCCCAGCATTTT	CASKSAVRGYSNQPQHF
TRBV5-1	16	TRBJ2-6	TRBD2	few	TGCGCCAGCAGCTTGGGCGGGGGCTCTGGGGCCAACGTCCTGACTTTC	CASSLGGGSGANVLTF
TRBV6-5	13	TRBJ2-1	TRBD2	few	TGTGCCAGCAGTCAGACTAGCGGGAGTGTGCAGTTCTTC	CASSQTSGSVQFF
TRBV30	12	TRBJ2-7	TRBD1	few	TGTGCCTGGAAGGGACAGGGCTACGAGCAGTACTTC	CAWKGQGYEQYF
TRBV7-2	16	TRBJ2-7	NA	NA	TGTGCCAGCAGCTTAGCACACCCGATGAATAGCTACGAGCAGTACTTC	CASSLAHPMNSYEQYF
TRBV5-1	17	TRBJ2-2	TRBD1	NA	TGCGCCAGCAGCTTGGACCTACCGGGACAGGGAACCGGGGAGCTGTTTTTT	CASSLDLPGQGTGELFF
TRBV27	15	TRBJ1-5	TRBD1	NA	TGTGCCAGCAGCCCCCGACAGGGGGCTGATCAGCCCCAGCATTTT	CASSPRQGADQPQHF
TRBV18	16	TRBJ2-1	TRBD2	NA	TGTGCCAGCTCTCTCGGAGCGGGGGGCATCGGAAATGAGCAGTTCTTC	CASSLGAGGIGNEQFF
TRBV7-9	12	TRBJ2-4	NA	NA	TGTGCCAGCAGCTTAGCCGTAAACATTCAGTACTTC	CASSLAVNIQYF
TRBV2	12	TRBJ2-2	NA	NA	TGTGCCAGCAGTGTCTCCTACGGGGAGCTGTTTTTT	CASSVSYGELFF
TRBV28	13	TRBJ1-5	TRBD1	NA	TGTGCCAGCAGGGGGACAGGGCGGGGGCCCCAGCATTTT	CASRGTGRGPQHF
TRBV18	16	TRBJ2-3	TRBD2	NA	TGTGCCAGCTCACACCGAGCGGGAGGGATCCCAGATACGCAGTATTTT	CASSHRAGGIPDTQYF
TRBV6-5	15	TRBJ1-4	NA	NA	TGTGCCAGCAGTTACGAAGGTGGAGTTATTGAAAAACTGTTTTTT	CASSYEGGVIEKLFF
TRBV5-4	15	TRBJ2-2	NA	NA	TGTGCCAGCACCCCCGGGACTTCGAACACCGGGGAGCTGTTTTTT	CASTPGTSNTGELFF
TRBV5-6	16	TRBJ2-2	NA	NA	TGTGCCAGCAGCTTAGGAGGGATCATATTGGCCGGGGAGCTGTTTTTT	CASSLGGIILAGELFF
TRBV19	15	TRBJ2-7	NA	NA	TGTGCCAGTAGTATAGGGGCAGGGCTGGGCTACGAGCAGTACTTC	CASSIGAGLGYEQYF
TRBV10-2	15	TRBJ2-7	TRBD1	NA	TGCGCCAGCAGGGGGGTTGGGACAGGGGGCTACGAGCAGTACTTC	CASRGVGTGGYEQYF
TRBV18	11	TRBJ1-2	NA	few	TGTGCCAGCTCACCAGGGGATGGCTACACCTTC	CASSPGDGYTF